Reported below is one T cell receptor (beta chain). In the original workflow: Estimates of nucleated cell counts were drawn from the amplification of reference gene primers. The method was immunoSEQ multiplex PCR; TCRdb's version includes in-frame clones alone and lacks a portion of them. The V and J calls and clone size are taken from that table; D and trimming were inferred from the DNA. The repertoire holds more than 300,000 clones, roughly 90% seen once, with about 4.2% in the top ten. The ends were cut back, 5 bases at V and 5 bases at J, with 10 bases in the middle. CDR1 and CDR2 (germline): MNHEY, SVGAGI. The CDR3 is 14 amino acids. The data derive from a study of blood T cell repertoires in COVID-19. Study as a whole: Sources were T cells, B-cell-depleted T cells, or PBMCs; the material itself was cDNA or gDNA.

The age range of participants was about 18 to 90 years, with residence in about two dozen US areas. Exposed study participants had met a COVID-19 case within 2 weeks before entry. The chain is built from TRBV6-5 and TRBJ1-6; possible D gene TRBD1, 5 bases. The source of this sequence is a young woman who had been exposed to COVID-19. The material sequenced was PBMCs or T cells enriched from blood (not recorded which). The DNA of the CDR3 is TGTGCCAGCAGTCGGGGACTGAATAATTCACCCCTCCACTTT. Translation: CASSRGLNNSPLHF.